A single sample gave rise to the 16 T cell receptor beta chains below, sequenced in a study of identifying expanded T cells in peripheral blood. Libraries were prepared by immunoSEQ multiplex PCR; TCRdb keeps only in-frame clonotypes and omits some of them. The table lists about 110,000 clones, around 89% of them singletons. Sequencing input: blood. These receptor sequences come from a person between 18 and 69 years old in good health.

CDR3 region: CASSLDRVAEAFF. The CDR3 nucleotides are TGTGCCAGCAGCTTAGACAGGGTAGCTGAAGCTTTCTTT. The chain couples TRBV7-9 to TRBJ1-1; possibly TRBD1 for D (6 bases). The germline CDR1 and CDR2 sequences are SEHNR and FQNEAQ (reference sequence). Trimming took off 1 base at V and 6 bases at J, with 9 bases between the two ends. This CDR3 contains 13 residues.

For the CDR3, the DNA is TGCGCCAGCAAACAAGGGGGCGAACGGTCCAATTCACCCCTCCACTTT. Translation gives CASKQGGERSNSPLHF. The rearrangement uses TRBV4-1 and TRBJ1-6, with 7 nucleotides matching TRBD1. V shed 7 bases, J shed 7 bases, and the junction held 13 bases outside the gene matches. The CDR3 length is 16 residues. CDR1 MGHRA and CDR2 YSYEKL come from the germline V gene.

This chain links TRBV27 with TRBJ2-3; 7 positions match TRBD2. The V gene's germline CDR1 is MNHEY and CDR2 SMNVEV (reference sequence). Losses at the gene ends were 5 bases for V and 5 bases for J; bases not matched to a gene: 4. The CDR3 has 13 residues. The CDR3 region has the DNA TGTGCCAGCAGTGGGGGGGAAGTAGATACGCAGTATTTT. Translation: CASSGGEVDTQYF.

The table lists this clone with a count of one. The chain employs TRBV6-5 and TRBJ1-3; D gene ambiguous. V was shortened by 2 bases and J by 2 bases, with 10 bases between the two germline ends. There are 15 residues in the CDR3. Germline V gene sequence: CDR1 MNHEY, CDR2 SVGAGI. The chain's CDR3 is CASSYDGSTGNTIYF. The CDR3 DNA is TGTGCCAGCAGTTACGATGGGAGCACTGGAAACACCATATATTTT.

The chain links TRBV7-2 to TRBJ2-3, with a possible D match to TRBD2 (5 bases). This CDR3 spans 16 amino acids. V lost 3 bases and J 10 bases, leaving 23 bases between the germline ends. CDR1 is SGHTA, CDR2 FQGNSA, per germline. The CDR3 is CASSFYGVGRTSPQYF. The CDR3 bases are TGTGCCAGCAGCTTCTACGGGGTAGGGCGAACGTCCCCGCAGTATTTT. Using reference TRBV7-2 and TRBJ2-3 for the parts outside the CDR3, the full variable domain is GAGVSQSPSNKVTEKGKDVELRCDPISGHTALYWYRQSLGQGLEFLIYFQGNSAPDKSGLPSDRFSAERTGGSVSTLTIQRTQQEDSAVYLCASSFYGVGRTSPQYFGPGTRLTVL.

This sequence joins TRBV7-9 and TRBJ1-5; D is uncertain. Germline V gene sequence: CDR1 SEHNR, CDR2 FQNEAQ (reference sequence). This CDR3 comprises 12 residues. V was clipped by 1 base and J by 8 bases, with 6 bases between them. CDR3 DNA sequence: TGTGCCAGCAGCTTAGGAAGTGAGCCCCAGCATTTT. It specifies CASSLGSEPQHF.

The table lists this clone with a few counts. The chain is built from TRBV7-9 and TRBJ1-2; weak D call: TRBD1 (6 bases). Trimming took 3 bases from V and 12 from J, leaving 11 bases between them. CDR3 length: 11 residues. Germline CDR1 and CDR2: SEHNR and FQNEAQ (reference sequence). The CDR3: CASSLVDSNTF. The CDR3 DNA is TGTGCCAGCAGCTTGGTGGACAGCAACACCTTC. The whole variable domain, remainder taken from reference TRBV7-9 and TRBJ1-2, is DTGVSQNPRHKITKRGQNVTFRCDPISEHNRLYWYRQTLGQGPEFLTYFQNEAQLEKSRLLSDRFSAERPKGSFSTLEIQRTEQGDSAMYLCASSLVDSNTFGSGTRLTVV.

The chain couples TRBV5-1 to TRBJ2-7, with D perhaps matching TRBD1 (5 bases). Deletions cut 1 base from V and 3 bases from J, with 11 bases between. Germline CDR1 SGHRS, CDR2 YFSETQ. The CDR3 extends over 14 amino acids. The CDR3 loop is CASSLSSTVYEQYF. The CDR3 DNA reads TGCGCCAGCAGCTTGTCGTCGACAGTCTACGAGCAGTACTTC.

The chain combines TRBV27 with TRBJ1-2, with a tentative D call TRBD1 (6 bases). Per germline, CDR1 MNHEY and CDR2 SMNVEV (reference sequence). Trimming cost V 7 bases and J 4 bases, with 16 bases left between them. The CDR3 is made up of 14 amino acids. The CDR3 sequence is CASMSATGAYGYTF. The CDR3 nucleotides are TGTGCCAGCATGTCGGCAACGGGGGCCTATGGCTACACCTTC.

The chain employs TRBV27 and TRBJ2-7, with D tentatively TRBD1 (6 bases). Trimming pared 3 bases from V and 6 bases from J, leaving 15 bases between. Germline values: CDR1 MNHEY, CDR2 SMNVEV (reference sequence). This CDR3 has 14 amino acids. The CDR3: CASSLRDKFCEQYF. CDR3 in DNA: TGTGCCAGCAGTTTGAGGGACAAATTTTGCGAGCAGTACTTC.

The rearrangement uses TRBV18 and TRBJ1-1; D unresolved. There are 15 residues in the CDR3. Germline V gene sequence: CDR1 KGHSH, CDR2 LQKENI. V was pared by 0 bases and J by 11 bases, with 19 bases between. The CDR3 is CASSPPGGPWGTAFF. CDR3 nucleotides: TGTGCCAGCTCACCACCCGGAGGACCCTGGGGAACGGCTTTCTTT.

The CDR3 loop is CASSNLAGVTTDTQYF. The CDR3, as DNA: TGTGCCAGCAGCAACCTAGCGGGGGTTACCACAGATACGCAGTATTTT. The rearrangement links TRBV7-2 to TRBJ2-3; TRBD2 matches at 10 bases. The CDR3 loop spans 16 amino acids. Trimming cost V 5 bases and J 2 bases; bases outside gene matches: 7. Per the germline V gene, CDR1 is SGHTA and CDR2 is FQGNSA.

This chain joins TRBV7-2 and TRBJ1-3; 8 bases map to TRBD1. Looked up from germline, CDR1 is SGHTA and CDR2 is FQGNSA. V shed 5 bases, J shed 4 bases, and the junction held 7 bases outside the gene matches. CDR3 length equals 15 residues. Here the CDR3 reads CASSGQGAGGNTIYF. Written as DNA, the CDR3 is TGTGCCAGCAGCGGACAGGGCGCGGGGGGAAACACCATATATTTT.

The chain uses TRBV5-6 and TRBJ1-2, with TRBD1 matching over 11 bases. Unmatched junction bases numbered 13, after V lost 4 bases and J lost 5 bases. CDR1 is SGHDT, CDR2 YYEEEE, per germline. The CDR3 contains 17 residues. This CDR3 is CASSPRDRGFRAYGYTF. The CDR3 coding sequence is TGTGCCAGCAGCCCCCGGGACAGGGGGTTCAGAGCGTATGGCTACACCTTC.

This chain links TRBV19 with TRBJ1-1; no clear D gene. The V and J ends lost 3 bases and 6 bases respectively, with 11 bases between them. Germline V gene sequence: CDR1 LNHDA, CDR2 SQIVND (reference sequence). The CDR3 has 13 residues. CDR3 nucleotides: TGTGCCAGTAGTATCCCCGAGGGTTCTGAAGCTTTCTTT. Translated, it gives CASSIPEGSEAFF. The full variable domain, its missing parts supplied by reference TRBV19 and TRBJ1-1, is DGGITQSPKYLFRKEGQNVTLSCEQNLNHDAMYWYRQDPGQGLRLIYYSQIVNDFQKGDIAEGYSVSREKKESFPLTVTSAQKNPTAFYLCASSIPEGSEAFFGQGTRLTVV.

CDR3 sequence (DNA): TGTGCCAGCAGTGAAGCGAGGGTTGAGACCCAGTACTTC. Residues: CASSEARVETQYF. The V and J genes are TRBV2 and TRBJ2-5; D possibly corresponds to TRBD2 (5 bases). Trimming removed 0 bases at V and 5 bases at J, with 7 bases between. Germline V gives CDR1 SNHLY, CDR2 FYNNEI. The CDR3 is 13 amino acids.